The 2 T cell receptor beta chains below all came from one sample that was sequenced in a study of control samples from healthy donors and cancer patients. TCRdb's table, derived via immunoSEQ multiplex PCR, lists solely in-frame clones and lacks some. The sample records 84,000 or so clones, roughly 91% being singletons. Material: blood. These receptors were obtained from a man in his forties or fifties in good health.

This chain uses TRBV5-6 with TRBJ1-4; D gene ambiguous. The CDR3 is 13 amino acids. Germline assignment: CDR1 SGHDT and CDR2 YYEEEE. V dropped 1 base and J dropped 5 bases, with 6 bases sitting between them. For the CDR3, the DNA is TGTGCCAGCAGCTTGTTACAGAATGAAAAACTGTTTTTT. Residues: CASSLLQNEKLFF.

The genes are TRBV9 and TRBJ2-3; TRBD2 agrees at 9 bases. The CDR3 is 16 amino acids. The J segment lost 0 bases and the V segment lost 2 bases, leaving 4 bases of the junction unmatched. Germline V gives CDR1 SGDLS, CDR2 YYNGEE. The CDR3 bases are TGTGCCAGCAGCGTTGGAGCGGGGGGCAGCACAGATACGCAGTATTTT. It yields the protein CASSVGAGGSTDTQYF.